This paragraph covers one T cell receptor beta chain sequence. The antigen is unknown. This entry belongs to a study of T cells in tumors after PD-1 blockade. Study results and caveats: Peripheral recruitment is suggested, as some novel exhausted tumor clones were in pre-treatment blood.

Sequencing used immunoSEQ multiplex PCR; TCRdb keeps in-frame clones, though not all of them. The sample holds around 60,000 clones; around 80% are singletons and the top ten take 13%. The germline V gene has CDR1 GTSNPN and CDR2 SVGIG (reference sequence). V was shortened by 0 bases and J by 6 bases, with 12 bases between the two germline ends. This CDR3 region has 14 residues. V gene TRBV30 combines with J gene TRBJ2-1; the D is unclear. The source was PBMCs, collected before anti-PD-1 treatment. The TCR was taken from a human donor with basal cell carcinoma. CDR3 sequence reads: CAWSVPRPTNEQFF. The CDR3 DNA follows: TGTGCCTGGAGTGTACCTAGGCCCACCAATGAGCAGTTCTTC.